Below, 26 T cell receptor beta chains from the same sample are listed, as sequenced in a study of blood T cell repertoires in COVID-19. Only in-frame clones appear in the TCRdb table, and some are missing; sequencing was by immunoSEQ multiplex PCR. The table lists approximately 300,000 clones, approximately 92% of them singletons. The specimen was peripheral blood. The receptors derive from a woman younger than 45 with COVID-19, enrolled during active disease.

The rearrangement joins TRBV11-3 to TRBJ2-2, with D perhaps TRBD2 (5 bases). The CDR3 is 15 amino acids. Trimming stripped 5 bases from V and 3 bases from J, with 13 bases between. Germline CDR1 and CDR2: SGHNT and YENEEA. CDR3 region: CASSPGLGDTGELFF. As DNA, the CDR3 is TGTGCCAGCAGCCCCGGCCTCGGGGACACCGGGGAGCTGTTTTTT.

This chain uses TRBV2 with TRBJ2-1, with D possibly matching TRBD1 (5 bases). The CDR3 spans 13 residues. Germline CDR1 reads SNHLY; CDR2 reads FYNNEI. V was trimmed by 8 bases and J by 7 bases, leaving 15 bases between them. This CDR3 reads CASGVGAANEQFF. The CDR3, as DNA: TGTGCCAGCGGAGTAGGGGCAGCGAATGAGCAGTTCTTC. Based on the CDR3 plus reference TRBV2 and TRBJ2-1, the full variable domain is EPEVTQTPSHQVTQMGQEVILRCVPISNHLYFYWYRQILGQKVEFLVSFYNNEISEKSEIFDDQFSVERPDGSNFTLKIRSTKLEDSAMYFCASGVGAANEQFFGPGTRLTVL.

V and J are TRBV7-9 and TRBJ2-3; 11 bases are a match to TRBD1. The V segment lost 5 bases and the J segment 4 bases; nucleotides outside the gene matches: 11. Germline CDR1 SEHNR, CDR2 FQNEAQ (reference sequence). The length of the CDR3 is 17 residues. The CDR3, as DNA: TGTGCCAGCAGCCCTCGCGCCGGGACAGGGGGTTCAGATACGCAGTATTTT. Its translation is CASSPRAGTGGSDTQYF.

The DNA for the CDR3 is TGTGCCAGCAGAACCGGGGATGGCTACACCTTC. Translation: CASRTGDGYTF. The chain combines TRBV2 with TRBJ1-2; D remains unclear. Germline V gene lookup returns CDR1 SNHLY and CDR2 FYNNEI. The ends were cut back, 6 bases at V and 6 bases at J, with 8 bases in the middle. There are 11 residues in the CDR3.

Concerning this clone itself: The sample has other DNA sequences that encode this CDR3 too. The chain joins TRBV19 to TRBJ2-5, with 10 positions matching TRBD1. The J segment lost 4 bases and the V segment lost 4 bases, leaving 0 bases of the junction unmatched. The V gene's germline CDR1 is LNHDA and CDR2 SQIVND (reference sequence). The length of the CDR3 is 13 residues. In nucleotides, the CDR3 is TGTGCCAGTAGTAGGGACAGGGGAGAGACCCAGTACTTC. This codes for CASSRDRGETQYF.

The CDR3 is CASSGGLGKLFF. Written as DNA, the CDR3 is TGTGCCAGTAGTGGAGGGTTGGGAAAACTGTTTTTT. The chain has TRBV19 and TRBJ1-4; D gene uncertain. V lost 5 bases to trimming and J lost 10 bases, with 11 bases between them. The CDR3 runs 12 residues. Germline-derived CDR1 and CDR2 are LNHDA and SQIVND (reference sequence).

This chain uses TRBV12-3 or TRBV12-4 with TRBJ1-1; D uncertain. The CDR3 totals 13 residues. The V gene lost 7 bases and the J gene lost 5 bases, with 14 bases spanning the gap. The CDR3 loop is CASTLRAQTEAFF. The DNA of the CDR3 is TGTGCCAGCACCCTGAGGGCCCAGACTGAAGCTTTCTTT.

This chain uses TRBV28 with TRBJ2-2, with D hard to call. The germline CDR1 and CDR2 sequences are MDHEN and SYDVKM. There are 14 residues in the CDR3. V lost 3 bases to trimming and J lost 0 bases, with 5 bases between them. CDR3 sequence reads: CASSFSTNTGELFF. DNA of the CDR3: TGTGCCAGCAGTTTTAGTACGAACACCGGGGAGCTGTTTTTT.

This clone occurred once. The genes are TRBV5-1 and TRBJ2-1; 7 nucleotides match TRBD2. Germline trimming cut 4 bases from V and 0 bases from J; bases unmatched to any gene: 7. The CDR3 runs 16 residues. Germline V gives CDR1 SGHRS, CDR2 YFSETQ. CDR3 loop: CASSVGLGRSYNEQFF. For the CDR3, the DNA is TGCGCCAGCAGCGTCGGACTAGGGCGCTCCTACAATGAGCAGTTCTTC.

The table lists this clone with a few counts. The chain recombines TRBV2 with TRBJ1-6; 7 nucleotides agree with TRBD1. Unmatched junction bases numbered 11, after V lost 5 bases and J lost 10 bases. Germline assignment: CDR1 SNHLY and CDR2 FYNNEI. CDR3 length: 15 amino acids. This CDR3 reads CASSTQGGSASPLHF. Written as DNA, the CDR3 is TGTGCCAGCAGTACCCAGGGGGGTTCCGCGTCACCCCTCCACTTT. Full variable domain (remainder filled in from reference TRBV2 and TRBJ1-6): EPEVTQTPSHQVTQMGQEVILRCVPISNHLYFYWYRQILGQKVEFLVSFYNNEISEKSEIFDDQFSVERPDGSNFTLKIRSTKLEDSAMYFCASSTQGGSASPLHFGNGTRLTVT.

This clone was observed once. The J gene is TRBJ1-1, the V gene TRBV6-5; the D gene is possibly TRBD1 (6 bases). V shed 6 bases and J shed 1 base, with 9 bases lying between them. This CDR3 spans 13 amino acids. Germline CDR1 is MNHEY and CDR2 is SVGAGI. For the CDR3, the DNA is TGTGCCAGCAGAGAGGACAGGAACACTGAAGCTTTCTTT. This codes for CASREDRNTEAFF.

The V gene is TRBV28, the J gene TRBJ2-2; 7 positions match TRBD2. V lost 10 bases to trimming and J lost 5 bases; unmatched junction nucleotides: 10. Germline CDR1 is MDHEN and CDR2 is SYDVKM. CDR3 size: 14 residues. The CDR3 region has the DNA TGTGCCACCACCCATCCGGGAGGAACCGGGGAGCTGTTTTTT. Translating it yields CATTHPGGTGELFF.

This sequence joins TRBV14 and TRBJ1-6; tentative D call: TRBD1 (5 bases). V lost 0 bases, J lost 10 bases, and 13 bases lay in between. The CDR3 is 15 amino acids. Germline CDR1 and CDR2: SGHDN and FVKESK. The CDR3 DNA is TGTGCCAGCAGCCAAGATTGGAGGGGTAGGTCACCCCTCCACTTT. Its translation: CASSQDWRGRSPLHF.

This sequence joins TRBV5-1 and TRBJ1-1; D may be TRBD1 (6 bases). This CDR3 comprises 14 residues. The V gene lost 0 bases and the J gene lost 1 base, with 7 bases spanning the gap. The germline gives CDR1 SGHRS, CDR2 YFSETQ. The CDR3 loop is CASSLATGNTEAFF. The CDR3 nucleotides are TGCGCCAGCAGCTTGGCGACAGGGAACACTGAAGCTTTCTTT.

The rearrangement uses TRBV30 and TRBJ1-3; D unclear. CDR3 length: 13 amino acids. Germline lookup yields CDR1 GTSNPN and CDR2 SVGIG (reference sequence). Trimming pared 4 bases from V and 0 bases from J, leaving 7 bases between. The CDR3 sequence: CAWTDYSGNTIYF. As DNA, the CDR3 is TGTGCCTGGACGGACTACTCTGGAAACACCATATATTTT.

The chain combines TRBV4-1 with TRBJ1-5; D perhaps matches TRBD1 (5 bases). Trimming took 0 bases from V and 11 from J, leaving 11 bases between them. The CDR3 runs 13 residues. Germline CDR1 is MGHRA and CDR2 is YSYEKL. The CDR3 DNA sequence: TGCGCCAGCAGCCAAGAGGGGGGGTTAGCCCAGCATTTT. Its translation is CASSQEGGLAQHF.

This chain uses TRBV6-5 with TRBJ1-6; D perhaps matches TRBD1 (5 bases). Looked up from germline, CDR1 is MNHEY and CDR2 is SVGAGI. The V and J ends lost 6 bases and 8 bases respectively, with 11 bases between them. CDR3 length: 13 amino acids. The CDR3 coding sequence is TGTGCCAGCAGGCGTGGGGGGGATTCACCCCTCCACTTT. Translation: CASRRGGDSPLHF.

The rearrangement links TRBV29-1 to TRBJ1-1, with D possibly TRBD1 on 6 matching bases. The CDR3 spans 13 residues. Trimming took off 3 bases at V and 3 bases at J, with 11 bases between the two ends. The germline gives CDR1 SQVTM, CDR2 ANQGSEA. The CDR3, as DNA: TGCAGCGTTGAGACAGGCCGGGACACTGAAGCTTTCTTT. As protein: CSVETGRDTEAFF.

This chain connects TRBV7-9 to TRBJ2-1; D not resolved. Trimming took off 5 bases at V and 0 bases at J, with 8 bases between the two ends. Per germline, CDR1 SEHNR and CDR2 FQNEAQ (reference sequence). The CDR3 is made up of 14 amino acids. The CDR3: CASSPDFSYNEQFF. The CDR3 DNA follows: TGTGCCAGCAGCCCAGATTTCTCCTACAATGAGCAGTTCTTC.

J is TRBJ1-6 and V is TRBV27; the D is unclear. The V and J ends lost 4 bases and 0 bases respectively, with 7 bases between them. The CDR3 extends over 15 amino acids. Germline CDR1 reads MNHEY; CDR2 reads SMNVEV (reference sequence). The CDR3 nucleotides read TGTGCCAGCAGTTCGGGGAGCTCCTATAATTCACCCCTCCACTTT. It yields the protein CASSSGSSYNSPLHF.

The V call is TRBV6-5, the J call TRBJ2-5; possibly TRBD2 for D (5 bases). V dropped 4 bases and J dropped 4 bases, with 13 bases sitting between them. The CDR3 sequence is 14 residues long. In germline, CDR1 is MNHEY, CDR2 SVGAGI. In DNA, the CDR3 is TGTGCCAGCAGTTCCCGTAGCGAGCGAGAGACCCAGTACTTC. Amino acid sequence: CASSSRSERETQYF.

This chain connects TRBV10-1 to TRBJ2-5; TRBD1 aligns across 7 bases. The junction had 4 bases not matched to a gene; V was cut back by 3 bases and J by 0 bases. The CDR3 extends over 15 amino acids. Per the germline V gene, CDR1 is WNHNN and CDR2 is SYGVQD (reference sequence). CDR3 in DNA: TGCGCCAGCAGTGACCCCGGGACAGACCAAGAGACCCAGTACTTC. Its protein is CASSDPGTDQETQYF.

The rearrangement joins TRBV28 to TRBJ2-7, with TRBD2 matching over 8 bases. The CDR3 runs 15 residues. Germline CDR1 MDHEN, CDR2 SYDVKM. V trimming: 3 bases; J trimming: 5 bases; junction bases outside the gene matches: 9. Here the CDR3 DNA reads TGTGCCAGCAGTTTGTTGTCGAGCGGGAGTAACGAGCAGTACTTC. It codes for CASSLLSSGSNEQYF. Filled out from reference TRBV28 and TRBJ2-7, the complete variable domain reads DVKVTQSSRYLVKRTGEKVFLECVQDMDHENMFWYRQDPGLGLRLIYFSYDVKMKEKGDIPEGYSVSREKKERFSLILESASTNQTSMYLCASSLLSSGSNEQYFGPGTRLTVT.

Only one count was recorded for this clone. This chain connects TRBV19 to TRBJ2-1; possibly TRBD2 for D (5 bases). V was shortened by 7 bases and J by 2 bases, with 12 bases between the two germline ends. Germline-derived CDR1 and CDR2 are LNHDA and SQIVND (reference sequence). The CDR3 loop spans 14 amino acids. DNA of the CDR3: TGTGCCAGTACCATGAGGGCAGCCTACAATGAGCAGTTCTTC. Protein: CASTMRAAYNEQFF.

V is TRBV7-9 and J is TRBJ2-7; TRBD1 aligns across 7 bases. V dropped 7 bases and J dropped 7; count of bases not matched to a gene: 10. This CDR3 contains 13 residues. CDR1 and CDR2 (germline): SEHNR, FQNEAQ (reference sequence). CDR3 sequence reads: CASIKGASTEQYF. For the CDR3, the DNA is TGTGCCAGCATTAAGGGGGCTTCTACTGAGCAGTACTTC.

The rearrangement links TRBV27 to TRBJ2-1; 9 bases fit TRBD2. Germline-derived CDR1 and CDR2 are MNHEY and SMNVEV (reference sequence). The CDR3 contains 16 residues. The V and J ends lost 7 bases and 5 bases, in that order; junction bases with no gene match: 12. Written as DNA, the CDR3 is TGTGCCAGCACCTTGTGGCCCAGCGGGAGGAACAATGAGCAGTTCTTC. Translation: CASTLWPSGRNNEQFF.